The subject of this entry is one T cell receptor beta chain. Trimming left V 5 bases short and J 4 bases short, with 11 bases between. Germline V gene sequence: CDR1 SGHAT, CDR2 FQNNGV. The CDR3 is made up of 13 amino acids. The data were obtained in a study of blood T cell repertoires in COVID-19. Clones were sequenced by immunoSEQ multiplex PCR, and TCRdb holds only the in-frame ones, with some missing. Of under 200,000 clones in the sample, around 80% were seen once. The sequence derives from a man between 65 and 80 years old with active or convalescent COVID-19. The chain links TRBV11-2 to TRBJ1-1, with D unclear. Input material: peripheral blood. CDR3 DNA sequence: TGTGCCAGCAGCGCAAATAGCGCCACTGAAGCTTTCTTT. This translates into CASSANSATEAFF.